This T cell receptor beta chain was observed in a study of naive and memory T cell subsets. Study outcomes and limitations: Diversity fell and Gini index rose from naive through CM, EM, EMRA.

An equimolar mix of two oligonucleotides served as the beta constant-region primer for TRBC1 and TRBC2. A 12-nucleotide UMI and the SP2 primer were added to the cDNA 3' end by oligonucleotide ligation. One entry per CDR3 protein results from TCRdb running MiXCR on the UMI-ligation and nested PCR reads. The table includes over 75,000 distinct CDR3 sequences, about 12% detected once. With regard to this clonotype: Its specificity is unknown.

CD8 T cells were positively selected from what remained after CD4 positive selection. Cells stained for CD3, CD4, CD8, CD45RA and CD27 were sorted into four subsets. There are 16 residues in the CDR3. Trimming cost V 4 bases and J 6 bases; bases outside gene matches: 11. CDR1 and CDR2 from the germline V gene are SGHRS and YFSETQ. This clonotype was obtained from a human donor in good health. The specimen was central memory CD4+ T cells from blood. The rearrangement links TRBV5-1 to TRBJ2-3, with 10 positions matching TRBD2. CDR3 nucleotide sequence: TGCGCCAGCAGCATTTGGAGTAGCGGGAGGCTTGATACGCAGTATTTT. Encoded protein: CASSIWSSGRLDTQYF.